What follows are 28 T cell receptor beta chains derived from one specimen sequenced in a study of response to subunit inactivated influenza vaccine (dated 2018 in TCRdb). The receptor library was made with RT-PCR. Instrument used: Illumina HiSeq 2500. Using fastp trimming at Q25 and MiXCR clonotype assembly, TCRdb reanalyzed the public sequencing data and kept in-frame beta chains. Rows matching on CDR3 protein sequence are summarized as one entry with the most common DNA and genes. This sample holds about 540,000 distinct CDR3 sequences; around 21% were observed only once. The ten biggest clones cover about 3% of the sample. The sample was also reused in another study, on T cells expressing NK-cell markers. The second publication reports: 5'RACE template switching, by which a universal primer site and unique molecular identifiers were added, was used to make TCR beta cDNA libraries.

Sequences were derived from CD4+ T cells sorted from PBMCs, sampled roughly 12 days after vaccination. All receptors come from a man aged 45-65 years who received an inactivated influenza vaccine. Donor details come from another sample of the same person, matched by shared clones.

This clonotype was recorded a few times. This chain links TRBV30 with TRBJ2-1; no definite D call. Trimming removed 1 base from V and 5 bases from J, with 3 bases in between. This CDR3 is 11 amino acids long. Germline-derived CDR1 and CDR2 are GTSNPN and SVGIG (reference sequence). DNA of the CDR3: TGTGCCTGGAGTGGAAACAATGAGCAGTTCTTC. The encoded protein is CAWSGNNEQFF.

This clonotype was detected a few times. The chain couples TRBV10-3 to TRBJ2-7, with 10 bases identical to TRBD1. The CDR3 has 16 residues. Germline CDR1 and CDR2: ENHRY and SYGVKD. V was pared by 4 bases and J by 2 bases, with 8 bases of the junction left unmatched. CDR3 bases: TGTGCCATCAGTGCGAGGACAGGGGGAACTGCCTACGAGCAGTACTTC. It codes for CAISARTGGTAYEQYF.

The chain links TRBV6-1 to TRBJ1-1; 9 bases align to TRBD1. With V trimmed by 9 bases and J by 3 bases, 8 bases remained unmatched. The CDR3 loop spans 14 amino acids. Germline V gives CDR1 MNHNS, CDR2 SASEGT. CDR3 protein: CARVQGAKDTEAFF. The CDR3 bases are TGTGCCAGAGTACAGGGGGCGAAGGACACTGAAGCTTTCTTT.

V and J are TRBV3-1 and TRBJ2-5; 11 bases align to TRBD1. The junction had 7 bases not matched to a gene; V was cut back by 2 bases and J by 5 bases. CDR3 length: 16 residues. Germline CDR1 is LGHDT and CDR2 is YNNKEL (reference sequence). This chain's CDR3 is CASSQPGQGVGETQYF. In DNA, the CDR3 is TGTGCCAGCAGCCAACCGGGACAGGGGGTTGGTGAGACCCAGTACTTC.

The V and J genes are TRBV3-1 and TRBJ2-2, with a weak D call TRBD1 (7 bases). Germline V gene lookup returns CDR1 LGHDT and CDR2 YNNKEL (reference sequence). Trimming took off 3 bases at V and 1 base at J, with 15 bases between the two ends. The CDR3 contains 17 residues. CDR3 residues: CASSQGGQIWNTGELFF. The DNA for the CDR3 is TGTGCCAGCAGCCAGGGGGGACAGATTTGGAACACCGGGGAGCTGTTTTTT.

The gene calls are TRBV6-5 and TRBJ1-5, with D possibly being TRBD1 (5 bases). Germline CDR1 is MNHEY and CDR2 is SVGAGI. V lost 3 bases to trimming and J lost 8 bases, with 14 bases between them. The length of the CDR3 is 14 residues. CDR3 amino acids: CASSYLQGAKPQHF. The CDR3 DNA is TGTGCCAGCAGTTATCTCCAGGGAGCCAAGCCCCAGCATTTT.

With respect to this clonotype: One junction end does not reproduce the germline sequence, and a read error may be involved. The CDR3 DNA sequence: TGTGCCAGCAGCCCGGGAGGGGGTTCTCGGGTTTTT. Translated: CASSPGGGSRVF. The rearrangement links TRBV7-2 to TRBJ1-4; D possibly corresponds to TRBD1 (6 bases). The CDR3 totals 12 residues. Germline V gene data show CDR1 as SGHTA and CDR2 as FQGNSA.

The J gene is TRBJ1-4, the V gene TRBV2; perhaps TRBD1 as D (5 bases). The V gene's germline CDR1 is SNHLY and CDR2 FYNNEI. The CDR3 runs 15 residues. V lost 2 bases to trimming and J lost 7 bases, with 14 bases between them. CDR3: CASSERNQGSEKLFF. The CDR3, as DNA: TGTGCCAGCAGTGAACGGAACCAGGGTAGTGAAAAACTGTTTTTT.

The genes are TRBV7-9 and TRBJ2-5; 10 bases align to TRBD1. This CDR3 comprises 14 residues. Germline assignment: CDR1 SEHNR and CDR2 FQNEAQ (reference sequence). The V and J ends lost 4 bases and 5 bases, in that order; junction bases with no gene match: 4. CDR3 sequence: CASSYRTGGETQYF. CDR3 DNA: TGTGCCAGCAGCTACCGGACAGGGGGGGAGACCCAGTACTTC.

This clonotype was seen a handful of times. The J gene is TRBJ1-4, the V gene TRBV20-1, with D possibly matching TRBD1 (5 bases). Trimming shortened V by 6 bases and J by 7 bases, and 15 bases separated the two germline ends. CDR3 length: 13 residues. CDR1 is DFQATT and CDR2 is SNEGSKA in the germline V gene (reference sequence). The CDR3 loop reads CSAQSQGGEKLFF. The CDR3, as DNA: TGCAGTGCCCAGTCTCAGGGAGGTGAAAAACTGTTTTTT.

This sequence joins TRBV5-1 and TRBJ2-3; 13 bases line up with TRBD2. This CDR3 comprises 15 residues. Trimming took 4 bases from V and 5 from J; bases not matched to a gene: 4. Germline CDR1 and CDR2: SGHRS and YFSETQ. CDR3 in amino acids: CASSLRLAGGDTQYF. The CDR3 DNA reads TGCGCCAGCAGCCTGAGACTAGCGGGGGGAGATACGCAGTATTTT. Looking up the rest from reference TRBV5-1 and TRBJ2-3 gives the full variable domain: KAGVTQTPRYLIKTRGQQVTLSCSPISGHRSVSWYQQTPGQGLQFLFEYFSETQRNKGNFPGRFSGRQFSNSRSEMNVSTLELGDSALYLCASSLRLAGGDTQYFGPGTRLTVL.

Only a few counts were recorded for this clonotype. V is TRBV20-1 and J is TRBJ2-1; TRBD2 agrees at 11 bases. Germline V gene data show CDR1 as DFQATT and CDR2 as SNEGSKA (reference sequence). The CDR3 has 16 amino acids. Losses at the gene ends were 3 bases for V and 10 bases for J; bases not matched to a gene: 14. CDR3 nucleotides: TGCAGTGCTAGTGATAGCGGGAGGGCCGCGTTTAACGAGCAGTTCTTC. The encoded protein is CSASDSGRAAFNEQFF.

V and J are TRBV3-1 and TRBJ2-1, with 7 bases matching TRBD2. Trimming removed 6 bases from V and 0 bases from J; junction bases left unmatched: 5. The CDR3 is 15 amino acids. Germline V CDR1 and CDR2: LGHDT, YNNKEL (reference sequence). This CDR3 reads CASRTGRSSYNEQFF. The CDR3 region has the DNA TGTGCCAGCAGAACCGGGAGGAGCTCCTACAATGAGCAGTTCTTC.

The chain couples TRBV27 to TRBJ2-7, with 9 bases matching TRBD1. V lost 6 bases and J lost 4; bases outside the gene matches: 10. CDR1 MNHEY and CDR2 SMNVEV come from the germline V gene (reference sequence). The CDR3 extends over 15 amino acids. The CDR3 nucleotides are TGTGCCAGCAGGCTAGCCGGGACAGGGATTTACGAGCAGTACTTC. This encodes CASRLAGTGIYEQYF.

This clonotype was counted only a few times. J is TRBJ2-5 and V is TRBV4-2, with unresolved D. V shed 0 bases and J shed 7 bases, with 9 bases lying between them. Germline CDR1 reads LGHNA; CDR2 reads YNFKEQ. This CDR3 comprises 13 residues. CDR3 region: CASSQDDPGTQYF. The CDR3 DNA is TGTGCCAGCAGCCAAGATGACCCCGGGACCCAGTACTTC.

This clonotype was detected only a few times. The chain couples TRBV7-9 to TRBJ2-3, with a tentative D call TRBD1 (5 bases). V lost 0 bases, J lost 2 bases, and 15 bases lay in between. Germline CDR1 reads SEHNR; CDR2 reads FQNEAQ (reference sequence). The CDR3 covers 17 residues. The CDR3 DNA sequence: TGTGCCAGCAGCTTAGCGCTGGGGCAGACGAACACAGATACGCAGTATTTT. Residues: CASSLALGQTNTDTQYF.

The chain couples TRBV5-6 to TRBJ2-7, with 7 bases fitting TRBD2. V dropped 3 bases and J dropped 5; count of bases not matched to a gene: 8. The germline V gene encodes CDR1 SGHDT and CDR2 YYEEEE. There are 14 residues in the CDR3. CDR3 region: CASSWGGNRHEQYF. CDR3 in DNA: TGTGCCAGCAGCTGGGGGGGGAACAGGCACGAGCAGTACTTC.

CDR3 nucleotide sequence: TGTGCCAGCAGTTCGGCGCAGACAGCCTACGAGCAGTACTTC. It encodes CASSSAQTAYEQYF. The chain is built from TRBV12-3 or TRBV12-4 and TRBJ2-7; possible D gene TRBD1, 5 bases. The ends were cut back, 4 bases at V and 2 bases at J, with 12 bases in the middle. The CDR3 totals 14 residues.

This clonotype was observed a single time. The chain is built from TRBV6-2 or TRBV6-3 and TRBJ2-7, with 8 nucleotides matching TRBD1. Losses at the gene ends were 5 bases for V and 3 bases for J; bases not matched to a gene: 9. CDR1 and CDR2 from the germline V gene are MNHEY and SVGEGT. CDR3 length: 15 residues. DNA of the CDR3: TGTGCCAGCAGTCGCGGACAGGGATACGTCTACGAGCAGTACTTC. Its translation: CASSRGQGYVYEQYF.

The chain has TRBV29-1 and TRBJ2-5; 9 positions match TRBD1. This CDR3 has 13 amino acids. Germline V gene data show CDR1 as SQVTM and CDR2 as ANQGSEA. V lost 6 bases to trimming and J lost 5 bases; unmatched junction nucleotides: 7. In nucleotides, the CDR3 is TGCAGCGTAAACAGGGGGCGGGTGGAGACCCAGTACTTC. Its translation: CSVNRGRVETQYF.

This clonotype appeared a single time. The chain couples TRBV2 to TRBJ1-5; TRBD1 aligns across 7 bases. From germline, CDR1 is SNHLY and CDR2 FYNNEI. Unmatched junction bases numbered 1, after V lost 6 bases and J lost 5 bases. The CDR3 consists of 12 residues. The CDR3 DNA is TGTGCCAGCAGAGGGACAGATCAGCCCCAGCATTTT. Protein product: CASRGTDQPQHF.

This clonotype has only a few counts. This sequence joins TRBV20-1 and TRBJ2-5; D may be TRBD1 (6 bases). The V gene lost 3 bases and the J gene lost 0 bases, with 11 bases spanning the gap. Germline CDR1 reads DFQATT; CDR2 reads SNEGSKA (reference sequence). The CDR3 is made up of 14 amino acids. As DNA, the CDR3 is TGCAGTGCTAGGGATACAGGGTACCAAGAGACCCAGTACTTC. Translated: CSARDTGYQETQYF.

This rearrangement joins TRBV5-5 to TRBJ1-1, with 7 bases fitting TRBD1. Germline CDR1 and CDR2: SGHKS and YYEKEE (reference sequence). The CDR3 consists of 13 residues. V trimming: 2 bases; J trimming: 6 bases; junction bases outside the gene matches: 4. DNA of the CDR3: TGTGCCAGCAGCTTTTACGACAGGGCTGAAGCTTTCTTT. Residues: CASSFYDRAEAFF.

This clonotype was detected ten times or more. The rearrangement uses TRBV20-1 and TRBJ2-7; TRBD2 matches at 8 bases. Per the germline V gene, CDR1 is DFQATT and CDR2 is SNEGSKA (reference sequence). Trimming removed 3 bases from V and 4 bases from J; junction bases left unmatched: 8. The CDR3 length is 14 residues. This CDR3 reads CSASGRLAGYEQYF. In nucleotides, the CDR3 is TGCAGTGCTAGTGGCCGGCTAGCGGGTTACGAGCAGTACTTC.

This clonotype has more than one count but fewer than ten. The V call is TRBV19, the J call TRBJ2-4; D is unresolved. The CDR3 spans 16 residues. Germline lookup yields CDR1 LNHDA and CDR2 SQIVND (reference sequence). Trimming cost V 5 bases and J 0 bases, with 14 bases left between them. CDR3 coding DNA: TGTGCCAGTAGTGGATCGGCCCCCCTAGCCAAAAACATTCAGTACTTC. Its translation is CASSGSAPLAKNIQYF.

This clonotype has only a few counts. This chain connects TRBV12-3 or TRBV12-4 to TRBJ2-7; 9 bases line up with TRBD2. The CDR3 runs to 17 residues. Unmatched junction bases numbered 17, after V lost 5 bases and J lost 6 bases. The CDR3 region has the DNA TGTGCCAGCAGTCCTCGTAGGATCGGCGGGAGGGCACGCGAGCAGTACTTC. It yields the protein CASSPRRIGGRAREQYF.

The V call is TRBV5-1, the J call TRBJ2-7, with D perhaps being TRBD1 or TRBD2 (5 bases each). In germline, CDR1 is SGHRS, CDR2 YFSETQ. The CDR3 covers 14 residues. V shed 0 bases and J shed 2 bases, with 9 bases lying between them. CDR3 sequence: CASSLGDDPYEQYF. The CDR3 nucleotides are TGCGCCAGCAGCTTGGGGGACGATCCCTACGAGCAGTACTTC. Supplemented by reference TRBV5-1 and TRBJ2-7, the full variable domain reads KAGVTQTPRYLIKTRGQQVTLSCSPISGHRSVSWYQQTPGQGLQFLFEYFSETQRNKGNFPGRFSGRQFSNSRSEMNVSTLELGDSALYLCASSLGDDPYEQYFGPGTRLTVT.

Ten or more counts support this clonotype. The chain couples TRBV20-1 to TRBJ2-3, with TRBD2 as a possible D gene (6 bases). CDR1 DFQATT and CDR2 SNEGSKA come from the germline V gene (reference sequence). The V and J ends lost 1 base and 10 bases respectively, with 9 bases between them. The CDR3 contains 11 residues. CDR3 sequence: CSARGDSAQYF. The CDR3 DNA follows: TGCAGTGCTAGAGGGGACTCGGCGCAGTATTTT.